This T cell receptor beta chain was captured by sequencing in a study of identical twins. The CDR3 spans 14 residues. With 7 bases removed from V and 2 bases from J, the gap between germline ends came to 14 bases. As regards this clonotype: Its antigen is as yet unknown.

General study points: Models predicted too little out-of-frame TCR alpha sharing in monozygotic twins. There were fewer insertions in abundant cord blood beta clonotypes, but memory repertoires showed no such pattern.

Through template switching, a universal primer site was introduced, and the cDNA contained unique molecular identifiers. TCRdb re-called the 5' RACE reads through MiXCR, storing one row per CDR3 protein. The table has roughly 770,000 distinct CDR3 sequences, approximately 18% seen once. These data also formed part of another study, on T cells expressing NK-cell markers. That source reports: Out of eight donors sequenced, seven tested HCMV-seropositive and the remaining one seronegative.

What was sequenced was PBMCs. This receptor was identified in a woman under 30 in good health. The genes are TRBV12-3 or TRBV12-4 and TRBJ1-2; D perhaps matches TRBD1 (6 bases). CDR3 nucleotide sequence: TGTGCCAGCACCCAAGACAGGCCGAACTATGGCTACACCTTC. Its protein is CASTQDRPNYGYTF.